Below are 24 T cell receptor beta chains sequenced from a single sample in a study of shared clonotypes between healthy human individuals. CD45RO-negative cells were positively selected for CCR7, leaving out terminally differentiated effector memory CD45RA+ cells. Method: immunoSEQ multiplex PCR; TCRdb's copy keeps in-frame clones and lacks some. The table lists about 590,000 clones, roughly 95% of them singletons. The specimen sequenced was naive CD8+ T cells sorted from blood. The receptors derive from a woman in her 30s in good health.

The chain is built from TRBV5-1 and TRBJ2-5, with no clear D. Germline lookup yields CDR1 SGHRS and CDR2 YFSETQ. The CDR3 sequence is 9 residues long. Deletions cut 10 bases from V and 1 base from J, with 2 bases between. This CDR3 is CAGQETQYF. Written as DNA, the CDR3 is TGCGCCGGCCAAGAGACCCAGTACTTC.

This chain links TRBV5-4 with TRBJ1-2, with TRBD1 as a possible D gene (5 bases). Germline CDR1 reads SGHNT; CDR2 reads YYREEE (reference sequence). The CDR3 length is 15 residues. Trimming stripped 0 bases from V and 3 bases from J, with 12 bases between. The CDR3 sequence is CASSLAGGGDYGYTF. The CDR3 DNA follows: TGTGCCAGCAGCTTGGCCGGGGGAGGGGACTATGGCTACACCTTC.

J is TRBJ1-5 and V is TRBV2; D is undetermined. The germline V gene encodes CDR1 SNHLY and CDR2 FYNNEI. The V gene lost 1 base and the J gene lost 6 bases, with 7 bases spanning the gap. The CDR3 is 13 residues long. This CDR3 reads CASSEELGQPQHF. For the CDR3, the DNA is TGTGCCAGCAGTGAAGAGCTGGGTCAGCCCCAGCATTTT. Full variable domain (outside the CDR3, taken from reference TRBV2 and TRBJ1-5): EPEVTQTPSHQVTQMGQEVILRCVPISNHLYFYWYRQILGQKVEFLVSFYNNEISEKSEIFDDQFSVERPDGSNFTLKIRSTKLEDSAMYFCASSEELGQPQHFGDGTRLSIL.

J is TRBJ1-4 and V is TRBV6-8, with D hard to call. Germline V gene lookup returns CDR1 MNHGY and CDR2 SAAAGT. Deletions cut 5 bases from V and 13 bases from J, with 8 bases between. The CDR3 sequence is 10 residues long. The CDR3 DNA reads TGTGCCAGCAGTGGAGGGTTACTGTTTTTT. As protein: CASSGGLLFF.

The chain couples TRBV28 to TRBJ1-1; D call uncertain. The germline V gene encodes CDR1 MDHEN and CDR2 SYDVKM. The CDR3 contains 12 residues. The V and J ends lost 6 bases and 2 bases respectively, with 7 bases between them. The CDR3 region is CASRGGNTEAFF. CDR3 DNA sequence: TGTGCCAGCAGGGGAGGAAACACTGAAGCTTTCTTT.

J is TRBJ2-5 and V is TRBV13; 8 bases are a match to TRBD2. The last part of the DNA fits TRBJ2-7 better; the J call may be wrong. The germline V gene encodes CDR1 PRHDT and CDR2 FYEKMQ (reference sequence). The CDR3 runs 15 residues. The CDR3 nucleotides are TGTGCCAGCAGCCCCCGGGGAGCGGGAGTCCACGAGCAGTACTTC. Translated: CASSPRGAGVHEQYF.

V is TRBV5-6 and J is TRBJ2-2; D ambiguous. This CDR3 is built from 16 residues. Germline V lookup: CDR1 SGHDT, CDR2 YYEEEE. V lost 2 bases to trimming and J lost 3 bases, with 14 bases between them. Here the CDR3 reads CASSFMSTWDTGELFF. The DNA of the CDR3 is TGTGCCAGCAGCTTTATGAGTACTTGGGACACCGGGGAGCTGTTTTTT. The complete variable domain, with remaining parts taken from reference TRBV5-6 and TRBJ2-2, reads DAGVTQSPTHLIKTRGQQVTLRCSPKSGHDTVSWYQQALGQGPQFIFQYYEEEERQRGNFPDRFSGHQFPNYSSELNVNALLLGDSALYLCASSFMSTWDTGELFFGEGSRLTVL.

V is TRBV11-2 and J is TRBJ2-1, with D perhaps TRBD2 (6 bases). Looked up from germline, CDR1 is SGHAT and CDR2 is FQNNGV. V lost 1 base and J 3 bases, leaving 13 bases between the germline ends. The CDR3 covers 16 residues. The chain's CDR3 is CASSLAPGTYYNEQFF. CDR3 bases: TGTGCCAGCAGCTTAGCACCAGGGACTTACTACAATGAGCAGTTCTTC.

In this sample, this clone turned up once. CDR3 in DNA: TGTGCCAGTAGTATAGATCTAGAGCTCTATGGCTACACCTTC. It encodes CASSIDLELYGYTF. The chain recombines TRBV19 with TRBJ1-2; D remains ambiguous. Trimming stripped 0 bases from V and 4 bases from J, with 9 bases between. Germline CDR1 LNHDA, CDR2 SQIVND (reference sequence). This CDR3 spans 14 amino acids.

The CDR3 nucleotides are TGTGCCACCAGCAGAGCACAGGGGGCTCGTCAGCCCCAGCATTTT. This encodes CATSRAQGARQPQHF. This chain uses TRBV15 with TRBJ1-5; 9 nucleotides agree with TRBD1. Germline CDR1 and CDR2: LNHNV and YYDKDF (reference sequence). With 1 base clipped from V and 6 bases from J, the junction kept 4 bases outside the gene matches. The CDR3 consists of 15 residues.

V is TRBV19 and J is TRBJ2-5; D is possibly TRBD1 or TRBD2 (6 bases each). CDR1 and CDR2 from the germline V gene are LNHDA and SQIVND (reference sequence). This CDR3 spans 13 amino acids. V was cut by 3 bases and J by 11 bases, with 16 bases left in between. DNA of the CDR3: TGTGCCAGTAGTATGGGTTCCGGGGGCGGGCAGTACTTC. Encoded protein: CASSMGSGGGQYF.

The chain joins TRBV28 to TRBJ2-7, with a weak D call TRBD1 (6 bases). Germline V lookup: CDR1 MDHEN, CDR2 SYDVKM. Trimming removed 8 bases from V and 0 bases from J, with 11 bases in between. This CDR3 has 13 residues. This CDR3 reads CASCSGHSYEQYF. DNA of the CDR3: TGTGCCAGCTGCTCGGGACACTCCTACGAGCAGTACTTC.

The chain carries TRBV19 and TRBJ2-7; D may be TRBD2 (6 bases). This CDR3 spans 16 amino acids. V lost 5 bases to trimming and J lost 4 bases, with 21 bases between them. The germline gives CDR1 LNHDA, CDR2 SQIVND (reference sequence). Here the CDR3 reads CASSEAPGGELYEQYF. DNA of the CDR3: TGTGCCAGTAGTGAGGCCCCAGGAGGGGAACTTTACGAGCAGTACTTC.

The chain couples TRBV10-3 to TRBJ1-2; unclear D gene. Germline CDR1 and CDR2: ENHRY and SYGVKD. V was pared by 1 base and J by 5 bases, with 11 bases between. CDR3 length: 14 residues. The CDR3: CAISEFVQDYGYTF. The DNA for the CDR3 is TGTGCCATCAGTGAGTTTGTCCAGGATTATGGCTACACCTTC.

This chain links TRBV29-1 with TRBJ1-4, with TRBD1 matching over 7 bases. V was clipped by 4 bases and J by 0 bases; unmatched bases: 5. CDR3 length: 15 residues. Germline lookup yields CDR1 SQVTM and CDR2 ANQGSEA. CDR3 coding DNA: TGCAGCGTTGCGGGACAGTTTGCAACTAATGAAAAACTGTTTTTT. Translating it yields CSVAGQFATNEKLFF.

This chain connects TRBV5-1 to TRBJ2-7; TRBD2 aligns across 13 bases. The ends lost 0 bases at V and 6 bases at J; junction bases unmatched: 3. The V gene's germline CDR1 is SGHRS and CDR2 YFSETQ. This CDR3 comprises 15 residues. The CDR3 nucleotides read TGCGCCAGCAGCTTGGCTACTAGCGGGAGGGTCGAGCAGTACTTC. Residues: CASSLATSGRVEQYF. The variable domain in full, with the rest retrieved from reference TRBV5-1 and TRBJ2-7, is KAGVTQTPRYLIKTRGQQVTLSCSPISGHRSVSWYQQTPGQGLQFLFEYFSETQRNKGNFPGRFSGRQFSNSRSEMNVSTLELGDSALYLCASSLATSGRVEQYFGPGTRLTVT.

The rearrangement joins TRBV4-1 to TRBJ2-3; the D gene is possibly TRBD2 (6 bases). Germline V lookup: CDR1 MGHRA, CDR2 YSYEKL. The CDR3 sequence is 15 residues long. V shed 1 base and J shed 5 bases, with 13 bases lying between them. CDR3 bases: TGCGCCAGCAGCCAAGGGACCGGGAGTCAAGATACGCAGTATTTT. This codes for CASSQGTGSQDTQYF.

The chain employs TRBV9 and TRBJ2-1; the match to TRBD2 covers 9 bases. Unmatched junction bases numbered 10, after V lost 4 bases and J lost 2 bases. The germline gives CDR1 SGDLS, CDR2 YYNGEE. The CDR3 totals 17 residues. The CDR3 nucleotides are TGTGCCAGCAGCCCTTTTGGTCTAGCGGGGACCTACAATGAGCAGTTCTTC. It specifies CASSPFGLAGTYNEQFF.

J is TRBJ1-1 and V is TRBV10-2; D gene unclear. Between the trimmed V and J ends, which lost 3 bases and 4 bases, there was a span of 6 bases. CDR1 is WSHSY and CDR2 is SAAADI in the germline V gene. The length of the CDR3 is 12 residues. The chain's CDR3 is CASSDYSTEAFF. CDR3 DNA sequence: TGCGCCAGCAGTGATTATTCCACTGAAGCTTTCTTT.

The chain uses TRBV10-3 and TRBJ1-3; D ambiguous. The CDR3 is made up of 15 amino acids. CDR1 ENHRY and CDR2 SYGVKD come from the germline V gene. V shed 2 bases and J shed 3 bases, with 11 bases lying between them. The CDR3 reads CAISEDNKGGNTIYF. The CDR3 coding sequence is TGTGCCATCAGTGAGGATAACAAAGGTGGAAACACCATATATTTT.

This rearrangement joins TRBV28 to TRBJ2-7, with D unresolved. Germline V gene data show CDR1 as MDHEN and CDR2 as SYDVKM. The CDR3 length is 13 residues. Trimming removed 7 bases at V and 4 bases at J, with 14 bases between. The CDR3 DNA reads TGTGCCAGCACCGGAAATACGAGATACGAGCAGTACTTC. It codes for CASTGNTRYEQYF.

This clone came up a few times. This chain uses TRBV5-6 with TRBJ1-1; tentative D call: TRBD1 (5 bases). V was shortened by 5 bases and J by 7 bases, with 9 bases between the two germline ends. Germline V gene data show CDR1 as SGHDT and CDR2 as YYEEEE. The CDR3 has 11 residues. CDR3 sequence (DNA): TGTGCCAGCAGTATACAGGATGAAGCTTTCTTT. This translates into CASSIQDEAFF.

CDR3 DNA: TGTGCCAGCAGCTTAGCGGGCTGGGATAGGGACGAGCAGTACTTC. Protein sequence: CASSLAGWDRDEQYF. This chain links TRBV7-9 with TRBJ2-7, with D unresolved. The CDR3 consists of 15 residues. CDR1 is SEHNR and CDR2 is FQNEAQ in the germline V gene (reference sequence). The V end lost 0 bases, the J end lost 5 bases, and 14 bases lay between the germline ends.

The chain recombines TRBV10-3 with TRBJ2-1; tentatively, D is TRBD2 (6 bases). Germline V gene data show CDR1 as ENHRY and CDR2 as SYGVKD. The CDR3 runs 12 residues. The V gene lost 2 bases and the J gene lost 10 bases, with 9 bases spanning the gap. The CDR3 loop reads CAISEGTREQFF. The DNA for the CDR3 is TGTGCCATCAGTGAGGGGACTCGAGAGCAGTTCTTC.